This T cell receptor (beta chain) is from a study of post-analysis software for immune sequencing data. On the study more broadly: The disease courses covered relapsing-remitting, secondary progressive and progressive-relapsing multiple sclerosis.

The CDR3 contains 13 residues. The germline V gene has CDR1 SSHAT and CDR2 FNYEAQ (reference sequence). Overall study results and limits: Four to six TRBV segments appeared more often in patients than in controls, and TRBV5-6, TRBV5-1 and TRBV20-1 were among these. F-measure co-clustering was strong for batch-matched samples. Multiple sclerosis was associated with a significant reduction in normalized Chao1 diversity relative to controls.

cDNA libraries of TCR beta carried unique molecular identifiers. The T cell input of about 0.95 to 11 million gave a few hundred thousand cDNA molecules. TCRdb itself ran the PCR reads through MiXCR, one entry per CDR3 protein. The repertoire consists of roughly 430,000 distinct CDR3 sequences, with approximately 38% occurring once and the leading ten covering approximately 7.1%. To note about this clonotype: What it binds is unknown.

This receptor was taken from a girl aged 2-10 years with multiple sclerosis. Material: blood. The chain couples TRBV7-7 to TRBJ2-1, with D hard to call. The assigned J gene may be wrong: the sequence end matches TRBJ2-7 better. CDR3 loop: CASSAAVYNEQYF. The CDR3 DNA sequence: TGTGCCAGCAGCGCGGCAGTGTACAATGAGCAGTACTTC.